What follows are 8 T cell receptor beta chains derived from one specimen sequenced in a study of T cell responses to AZD1222 COVID-19 vaccine. The assay was immunoSEQ multiplex PCR, and TCRdb's table has in-frame clones only and misses some. The sample shows 110,000 to 150,000 clones, 85% to 90% of them seen only once. Material: peripheral blood, obtained 28 days after the second AZD1222 dose. Receptors originate from an adult who received the AZD1222 COVID-19 vaccine.

This clone was recorded only once. This chain connects TRBV3-1 (or the pseudogene TRBV3-2) to TRBJ2-5; 13 nucleotides agree with TRBD2. J gave up 5 bases and V 2 bases, and 5 bases lay outside the gene matches. The germline gives CDR1 LGHDT, CDR2 YNNKEL (reference sequence). This CDR3 has 16 residues. The CDR3 reads CASSQFTSGGAETQYF. For the CDR3, the DNA is TGTGCCAGCAGCCAATTTACTAGCGGGGGGGCGGAGACCCAGTACTTC.

V gene TRBV5-1 combines with J gene TRBJ1-1; 9 bases line up with TRBD1. The CDR3 is 15 amino acids. Germline loops: CDR1 SGHRS, CDR2 YFSETQ. V dropped 2 bases and J dropped 2; count of bases not matched to a gene: 4. In DNA form, the CDR3 reads TGCGCCAGCAGCTTAAAACAGGGGGCCAACACTGAAGCTTTCTTT. Its protein is CASSLKQGANTEAFF.

The CDR3 loop is CASTPQVGGSAFF. CDR3 DNA sequence: TGTGCCAGCACTCCCCAGGTGGGAGGGTCGGCTTTCTTT. The chain recombines TRBV28 with TRBJ1-1; D is uncertain. V gave up 7 bases and J gave up 11 bases, with 20 bases separating them. The CDR3 extends over 13 amino acids. The germline CDR1 and CDR2 sequences are MDHEN and SYDVKM.

The CDR3 nucleotides read TGTGCCAGCAGCGCCGGCGGGGAGCAGTTCTTC. This sequence encodes CASSAGGEQFF. The chain employs TRBV2 and TRBJ2-1; weak D call: TRBD2 (5 bases). CDR3 size: 11 residues. Trimming left V 6 bases short and J 10 bases short, with 10 bases between. CDR1 is SNHLY, CDR2 FYNNEI, per germline.

V is TRBV3-1 (or the pseudogene TRBV3-2) and J is TRBJ2-1, with D perhaps TRBD2 (5 bases). This CDR3 comprises 15 residues. Trimming removed 1 base at V and 6 bases at J, with 13 bases between. Germline CDR1 is LGHDT and CDR2 is YNNKEL (reference sequence). Here the CDR3 reads CASSQGPRRRNEQFF. CDR3 nucleotides: TGTGCCAGCAGCCAAGGCCCGCGGAGGCGCAATGAGCAGTTCTTC.

This rearrangement joins TRBV27 to TRBJ2-2; TRBD2 matches 8 bases. Losses at the gene ends were 3 bases for V and 3 bases for J; bases not matched to a gene: 3. CDR1 is MNHEY, CDR2 SMNVEV, per germline (reference sequence). The CDR3 has 15 amino acids. CDR3 nucleotides: TGTGCCAGCAGTTTCGGGAGGGTGGACACCGGGGAGCTGTTTTTT. As protein: CASSFGRVDTGELFF.

The V call is TRBV5-1, the J call TRBJ2-4; D is perhaps TRBD2 (7 bases). The CDR3 runs 15 residues. The germline CDR1 and CDR2 sequences are SGHRS and YFSETQ. V shed 3 bases and J shed 6 bases, with 16 bases lying between them. This CDR3 reads CASSSLGGLRNIQYF. The DNA of the CDR3 is TGCGCCAGCAGCTCATTGGGGGGGCTCAGAAACATTCAGTACTTC. Looking up the rest from reference TRBV5-1 and TRBJ2-4 gives the full variable domain: KAGVTQTPRYLIKTRGQQVTLSCSPISGHRSVSWYQQTPGQGLQFLFEYFSETQRNKGNFPGRFSGRQFSNSRSEMNVSTLELGDSALYLCASSSLGGLRNIQYFGAGTRLSVL.

V usage is TRBV15 and J usage is TRBJ1-5; no clear D. The CDR3 loop spans 14 amino acids. Between the trimmed V and J ends, which lost 4 bases and 6 bases, there was a span of 13 bases. CDR1 LNHNV and CDR2 YYDKDF come from the germline V gene (reference sequence). In DNA form, the CDR3 reads TGTGCCACCAGCATGATGGGTGGGGTTCAGCCCCAGCATTTT. It yields the protein CATSMMGGVQPQHF.